This is a list of T cell receptor beta chains from one sample in a study of regulatory T cells in long-lasting Graves disease. TCRdb fed the multiplex PCR reads into MiXCR, producing one record per CDR3 protein. The sample lists about 470,000 distinct CDR3 sequences, under 25% seen once, with 7.1% in the top ten. The sequencing used peripheral blood mononuclear cells (PBMCs), collected when the disease was refractory, from a patient treated with antithyroid drugs. These receptors were taken from a female donor with Graves disease. Both conserved end residues are part of each CDR3. A D gene is named only where the DNA matches it firmly. For some rows the clone size is stated as once, few or many, or as a class when expanded; others skip it.

- | TRBJ1-5 | - | TRBV7-8 | CASSLARGGDQPRHF | TGTGCCAGCAGCTTAGCCAGGGGAGGGGATCAGCCCCGGCATTTT
- | TRBJ1-6 | few | TRBV3-1 | CASSPEGFRNSPLHF | TGTGCCAGCAGCCCCGAAGGGTTTCGGAATTCACCCCTCCACTTT
- | TRBJ1-1 | - | TRBV5-1 | CASSLDGGLGTEAFF | TGCGCCAGCAGCTTGGATGGGGGGCTGGGGACTGAAGCTTTCTTT
- | TRBJ2-1 | - | TRBV28 | CASSETDSYNEQFF | TGTGCCAGCAGTGAAACCGATTCCTACAATGAGCAGTTCTTC
- | TRBJ1-1 | - | TRBV19 | CASTTQGSEAFF | TGTGCCAGTACCACCCAGGGTAGTGAAGCTTTCTTT
- | TRBJ2-5 | many | TRBV7-8 | CASSPNGSEMETQYF | TGTGCCAGCAGCCCCAACGGGTCCGAGATGGAGACCCAGTACTTC
- | TRBJ2-5 | many | TRBV18 | CASSPSIQETQYF | TGTGCCAGCTCACCCTCGATCCAAGAGACCCAGTACTTC
TRBD1 | TRBJ1-1 | - | TRBV6-4 | CASSYSTTGGGTEAFF | TGTGCCAGCAGTTACTCTACTACAGGGGGAGGCACTGAAGCTTTCTTT
TRBD2 | TRBJ2-7 | many | TRBV6-5 | CASSYTGTSYEQYF | TGTGCCAGCAGTTACACCGGGACTAGCTACGAGCAGTACTTC
- | TRBJ1-1 | few | TRBV19 | CASSPGMFTEAFF | TGTGCCAGTAGCCCAGGGATGTTCACTGAAGCTTTCTTT
TRBD1 | TRBJ1-4 | many | TRBV10-3 | CAISESTVQGGEKLFF | TGTGCCATCAGTGAGTCGACGGTACAGGGGGGTGAAAAACTGTTTTTT
TRBD2 | TRBJ2-7 | many | TRBV6-2/TRBV6-3 | CASSRGRDYAYEQYF | TGTGCCAGCAGCCGAGGCCGGGACTACGCCTACGAGCAGTACTTC
- | TRBJ1-3 | - | TRBV15 | CATSRFLRNTIYF | TGTGCCACCAGCAGATTCTTAAGAAACACCATATATTTT
TRBD2 | TRBJ2-5 | many | TRBV2 | CASRGSLAGETQYF | TGTGCCAGCAGGGGATCACTAGCGGGAGAGACCCAGTACTTC
- | TRBJ2-4 | few | TRBV19 | CASSNPDVKNIQYF | TGTGCCAGTAGTAACCCGGACGTAAAAAACATTCAGTACTTC
- | TRBJ2-2 | - | TRBV3-1 | CASSRGGETNTGELFF | TGTGCCAGCAGCCGCGGGGGCGAGACGAACACCGGGGAGCTGTTTTTT
- | TRBJ2-2 | few | TRBV10-3 | CAASSRNYPGTGELFF | TGTGCCGCATCAAGTCGGAATTACCCGGGGACCGGGGAGCTGTTTTTT
TRBD1 | TRBJ2-7 | few | TRBV29-1 | CSVVGGDRSFYEQYF | TGCAGCGTGGTTGGCGGGGACAGGTCCTTCTACGAGCAGTACTTC
TRBD2 | TRBJ2-1 | - | TRBV5-1 | CASSFPRTSGLSSYNEQFF | TGCGCCAGCAGCTTCCCTCGGACTAGCGGATTAAGCTCCTACAATGAGCAGTTCTTC
- | TRBJ1-2 | many | TRBV2 | CASSVGQGYYGYTF | TGTGCCAGCAGTGTAGGCCAGGGATACTATGGCTACACCTTC
- | TRBJ1-6 | - | TRBV7-9 | CASSLQGMHSPLHF | TGTGCCAGCAGCTTGCAGGGTATGCATTCACCCCTCCACTTT
- | TRBJ2-7 | many | TRBV15 | CATSRDRGYEQYF | TGTGCCACCAGCAGAGATAGGGGCTACGAGCAGTACTTC
- | TRBJ1-1 | many | TRBV20-1 | CSARDRVWAEAFF | TGCAGTGCTAGAGACAGGGTCTGGGCTGAAGCTTTCTTT
- | TRBJ1-2 | few | TRBV20-1 | CSAVGGTVYGYTF | TGCAGTGCTGTGGGGGGCACAGTCTATGGCTACACCTTC